One sample yielded the 5 T cell receptor beta chains listed below, sequenced in a study of CD8 T cells in Susac syndrome. 0.5 to 1 ug RNA was reverse transcribed with random hexamers. TCRdb re-analysed the immunoSEQ multiplex PCR reads in MiXCR, keeping a single row per CDR3 protein. Found here are hundreds of thousands of distinct CDR3 sequences, approximately 92% of them singletons; the top ten hold less than 0.075%. Sequenced: CD4+ T cells from PBMCs. Source of these receptors: a human donor with multiple sclerosis.

The chain employs TRBV19 and TRBJ2-3; 12 nucleotides align to TRBD2. The CDR3 loop spans 18 amino acids. Germline values: CDR1 LNHDA, CDR2 SQIVND (reference sequence). Trimming removed 6 bases from V and 0 bases from J; junction bases left unmatched: 10. The CDR3 DNA is TGTGCCAGTAGCCCGACTAGCGGGGGCCCTCGAAGCACAGATACGCAGTATTTT. It yields the protein CASSPTSGGPRSTDTQYF.

The gene calls are TRBV2 and TRBJ2-1, with a tentative D call TRBD2 (6 bases). V was trimmed by 11 bases and J by 7 bases, leaving 18 bases between them. CDR1 is SNHLY and CDR2 is FYNNEI in the germline V gene. CDR3 size: 13 residues. CDR3 region: CAYGSGGTNEQFF. The CDR3 coding sequence is TGTGCCTACGGGAGTGGGGGGACGAATGAGCAGTTCTTC.

V is TRBV2 and J is TRBJ1-6; D is undetermined. CDR1 is SNHLY and CDR2 is FYNNEI in the germline V gene. V was trimmed by 1 base and J by 10 bases, leaving 11 bases between them. The CDR3 runs 14 residues. The DNA for the CDR3 is TGTGCCAGCAGTGAAGTAATAGTACGGTCACCCCTCCACTTT. It is translated as CASSEVIVRSPLHF.

This clonotype was seen only once. The chain uses TRBV5-1 and TRBJ1-5; TRBD1 is a possible D gene (5 bases). Germline V gene lookup returns CDR1 SGHRS and CDR2 YFSETQ. This CDR3 spans 15 amino acids. V dropped 0 bases and J dropped 2 bases, with 9 bases sitting between them. DNA for the CDR3: TGCGCCAGCAGCTTGGAACCAGGGCGCAATCAGCCCCAGCATTTT. It codes for CASSLEPGRNQPQHF.

The chain links TRBV28 to TRBJ2-7, with no clear D. V was pared by 5 bases and J by 3 bases, with 2 bases between. The CDR3 covers 10 residues. Germline CDR1 is MDHEN and CDR2 is SYDVKM. The CDR3 here is CASSLYEQYV. CDR3 nucleotides: TGTGCCAGCAGTCTCTACGAGCAGTACGTC.